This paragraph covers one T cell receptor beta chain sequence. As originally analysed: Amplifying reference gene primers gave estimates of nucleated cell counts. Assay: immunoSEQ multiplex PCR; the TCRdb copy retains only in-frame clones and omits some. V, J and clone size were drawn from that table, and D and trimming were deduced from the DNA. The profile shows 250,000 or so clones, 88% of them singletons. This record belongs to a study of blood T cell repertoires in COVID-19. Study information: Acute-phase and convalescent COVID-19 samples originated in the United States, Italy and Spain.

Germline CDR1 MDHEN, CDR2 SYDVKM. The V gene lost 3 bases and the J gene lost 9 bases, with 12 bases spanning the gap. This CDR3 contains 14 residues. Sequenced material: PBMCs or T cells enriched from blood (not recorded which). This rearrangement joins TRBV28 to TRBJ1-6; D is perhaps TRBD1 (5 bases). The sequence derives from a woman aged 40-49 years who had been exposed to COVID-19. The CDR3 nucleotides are TGTGCCAGCAGTTTGCTAGGGGCTGGTTCACCCCTCCACTTT. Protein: CASSLLGAGSPLHF.